The 6 T cell receptor beta chains below all came from one sample that was sequenced in a study of cytomegalovirus exposure and HLA in healthy donors. In the PCR, 60 Vbeta and 13 Jbeta primers were used. Measured with immunoSEQ multiplex PCR; TCRdb has only the in-frame clones, and not every one. The profile shows about 190,000 clones, roughly 76% of them singletons. The sample taken for sequencing was PBMCs. The source of these receptors is a woman aged 30 to 39 in good health and CMV-seropositive.

This clone was detected a few times. This chain uses TRBV5-1 with TRBJ1-1; 7 positions match TRBD1. The J segment lost 4 bases and the V segment lost 0 bases, leaving 0 bases of the junction unmatched. This CDR3 is built from 13 residues. Germline V gene lookup returns CDR1 SGHRS and CDR2 YFSETQ. CDR3 DNA: TGCGCCAGCAGCTTGGAGGGGGCCACTGAAGCTTTCTTT. Its translation is CASSLEGATEAFF.

This chain links TRBV28 with TRBJ2-1; 10 bases match TRBD2. CDR1 MDHEN and CDR2 SYDVKM come from the germline V gene. Trimming at V came to 3 bases and at J to 15 bases, leaving 5 bases not matched to a gene. The CDR3 contains 12 residues. CDR3 amino acids: CASSFLAGGMFF. The CDR3 DNA is TGTGCCAGCAGTTTTTTAGCGGGAGGTATGTTCTTC.

The DNA of the CDR3 is TGTGCCAGCTCCTCCTTGGGGCGGGAGCAGTACTTC. This translates into CASSSLGREQYF. The chain employs TRBV18 and TRBJ2-7, with a possible D match to TRBD1 (5 bases). V was clipped by 6 bases and J by 7 bases, with 13 bases between them. The CDR3 has 12 residues. Germline CDR1 reads KGHSH; CDR2 reads LQKENI.

The chain links TRBV6-4 to TRBJ1-5; D perhaps matches TRBD1 (5 bases). The CDR3 contains 14 residues. V gave up 3 bases and J gave up 9 bases, with 15 bases separating them. Germline V gives CDR1 MRHNA, CDR2 SNTAGT. The CDR3 DNA follows: TGTGCCAGCAGTGAGATGTGGGGGGATCGGCCCCAGCATTTT. Translating gives CASSEMWGDRPQHF.

The chain links TRBV5-6 to TRBJ2-6; possibly TRBD2 for D (6 bases). Trimming removed 1 base at V and 1 base at J, with 15 bases between. The CDR3 extends over 18 amino acids. The V gene's germline CDR1 is SGHDT and CDR2 YYEEEE. The CDR3: CASSLYGGARSGANVLTF. The DNA of the CDR3 is TGTGCCAGCAGCTTGTACGGGGGAGCCCGGTCTGGGGCCAACGTCCTGACTTTC.

A single count supports this clone. The J gene is TRBJ1-2, the V gene TRBV2, with D uncertain. CDR3 length: 15 amino acids. Trimming removed 6 bases from V and 2 bases from J, with 16 bases in between. Germline V gives CDR1 SNHLY, CDR2 FYNNEI. Here the CDR3 DNA reads TGTGCCAGCAGGCAAGACTCCAAGGCCAACTATGGCTACACCTTC. It specifies CASRQDSKANYGYTF.